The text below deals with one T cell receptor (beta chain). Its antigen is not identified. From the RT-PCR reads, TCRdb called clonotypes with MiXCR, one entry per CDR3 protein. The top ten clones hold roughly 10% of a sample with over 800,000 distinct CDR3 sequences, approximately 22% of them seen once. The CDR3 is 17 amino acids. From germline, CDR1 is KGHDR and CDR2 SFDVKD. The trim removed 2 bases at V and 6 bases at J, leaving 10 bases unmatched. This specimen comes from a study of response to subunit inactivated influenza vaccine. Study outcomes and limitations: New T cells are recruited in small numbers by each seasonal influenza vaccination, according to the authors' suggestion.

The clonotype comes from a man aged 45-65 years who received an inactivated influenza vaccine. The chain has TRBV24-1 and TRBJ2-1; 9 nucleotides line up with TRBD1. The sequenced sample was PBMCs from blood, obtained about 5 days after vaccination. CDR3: CATSDSWGTGLPNEQFF. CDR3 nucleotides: TGTGCCACCAGTGATTCGTGGGGGACAGGGCTGCCCAATGAGCAGTTCTTC.